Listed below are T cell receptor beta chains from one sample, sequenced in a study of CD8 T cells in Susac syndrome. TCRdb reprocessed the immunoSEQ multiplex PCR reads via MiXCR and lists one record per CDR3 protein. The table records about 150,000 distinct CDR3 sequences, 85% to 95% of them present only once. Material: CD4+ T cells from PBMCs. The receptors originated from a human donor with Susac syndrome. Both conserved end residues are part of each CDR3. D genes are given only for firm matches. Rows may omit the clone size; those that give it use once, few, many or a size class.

CDR3 protein: CASSYSKGTGELFF
CDR3 DNA: TGTGCCAGCAGTTACTCAAAGGGAACCGGGGAGCTGTTTTTT
J gene: TRBJ2-2
clone size: NA
V gene: TRBV6-5
D gene: NA

CDR3 protein: CAISESAGGELFF
CDR3 DNA: TGTGCCATCAGTGAGTCAGCTGGGGGGGAGCTGTTTTTT
J gene: TRBJ2-2
clone size: NA
V gene: TRBV10-3
D gene: NA

CDR3 protein: CASSLFGTGGKYNEQFF
CDR3 DNA: TGTGCCAGCAGTTTATTCGGGACAGGGGGGAAATACAATGAGCAGTTCTTC
J gene: TRBJ2-1
clone size: NA
V gene: TRBV27
D gene: TRBD1

CDR3 protein: CASSLLPGQGAGYTF
CDR3 DNA: TGTGCCAGCTCCCTACTTCCGGGACAGGGGGCTGGCTACACCTTC
J gene: TRBJ1-2
clone size: NA
V gene: TRBV7-2
D gene: TRBD1

CDR3 protein: CASRSGTGDGQETQYF
CDR3 DNA: TGTGCCAGCAGGTCCGGGACAGGGGACGGGCAAGAGACCCAGTACTTC
J gene: TRBJ2-5
clone size: NA
V gene: TRBV6-6
D gene: TRBD1

CDR3 protein: CASSPLLATNEKLFF
CDR3 DNA: TGCGCCAGCAGCCCCCTCCTGGCAACTAATGAAAAACTGTTTTTT
J gene: TRBJ1-4
clone size: once
V gene: TRBV4-1
D gene: NA

CDR3 protein: CASSPIATVITDTQYF
CDR3 DNA: TGTGCCAGCAGCCCCATTGCGACCGTAATCACAGATACGCAGTATTTT
J gene: TRBJ2-3
clone size: NA
V gene: TRBV3-1
D gene: NA

CDR3 protein: CATSDPGPGNEQFF
CDR3 DNA: TGTGCCACCAGTGACCCCGGTCCGGGGAATGAGCAGTTCTTC
J gene: TRBJ2-1
clone size: NA
V gene: TRBV24-1
D gene: NA

CDR3 protein: CSARPGLRETQYF
CDR3 DNA: TGCAGTGCTAGACCAGGGTTGAGGGAGACCCAGTACTTC
J gene: TRBJ2-5
clone size: NA
V gene: TRBV20-1
D gene: NA

CDR3 protein: CASSRRTSSSTDTQYF
CDR3 DNA: TGTGCCAGCAGCAGACGGACTAGCAGTAGCACAGATACGCAGTATTTT
J gene: TRBJ2-3
clone size: NA
V gene: TRBV9
D gene: TRBD2

CDR3 protein: CASSASGTSNTGELFF
CDR3 DNA: TGTGCCAGCAGCGCGTCCGGGACTTCGAACACCGGGGAGCTGTTTTTT
J gene: TRBJ2-2
clone size: NA
V gene: TRBV7-3
D gene: NA

CDR3 protein: CASSVWGAEAFF
CDR3 DNA: TGTGCCAGCAGCGTTTGGGGCGCTGAAGCTTTCTTT
J gene: TRBJ1-1
clone size: NA
V gene: TRBV11-1
D gene: NA

CDR3 protein: CSVTANTEAFF
CDR3 DNA: TGCAGCGTTACAGCGAACACTGAAGCTTTCTTT
J gene: TRBJ1-1
clone size: NA
V gene: TRBV29-1
D gene: NA

CDR3 protein: CATATREETQYF
CDR3 DNA: TGTGCAACAGCGACGCGGGAAGAGACCCAGTACTTC
J gene: TRBJ2-5
clone size: NA
V gene: TRBV12-5
D gene: NA

CDR3 protein: CASSGRQGSSYEQYF
CDR3 DNA: TGCGCCAGCAGCGGTCGACAGGGGAGCTCCTACGAGCAGTACTTC
J gene: TRBJ2-7
clone size: NA
V gene: TRBV5-1
D gene: TRBD1

CDR3 protein: CASGTGLGSIEQYF
CDR3 DNA: TGTGCCAGTGGGACCGGACTAGGATCCATCGAGCAGTACTTC
J gene: TRBJ2-7
clone size: NA
V gene: TRBV19
D gene: TRBD2

CDR3 protein: CSVGVAGGGTQYF
CDR3 DNA: TGCAGCGTTGGAGTAGCGGGGGGAGGGACGCAGTATTTT
J gene: TRBJ2-3
clone size: NA
V gene: TRBV29-1
D gene: TRBD2